The 28 T cell receptor beta chains reported below all come from one sample, sequenced in a study of blood T cell repertoires in COVID-19. Using immunoSEQ multiplex PCR, the repertoire was profiled, and TCRdb retains in-frame clones only, with some absent. This table holds hundreds of thousands of clones, roughly 84% found once. The sequencing input was PBMCs or T cells enriched from blood (not recorded which). The source of these receptors is a woman between 18 and 29 years old who had been exposed to COVID-19.

V gene TRBV4-3 combines with J gene TRBJ2-1; 8 positions match TRBD1. CDR1 LGHNA and CDR2 YSLEER come from the germline V gene. V shed 1 base, J shed 7 bases, and the junction held 0 bases outside the gene matches. The CDR3 totals 13 residues. The CDR3 nucleotides are TGCGCCAGCAGCCAAGGGACAGGGAATGAGCAGTTCTTC. It codes for CASSQGTGNEQFF.

The rearrangement links TRBV6-2 or TRBV6-3 to TRBJ2-3, with 8 positions matching TRBD2. Germline CDR1 is MNHEY and CDR2 is SVGEGT. The CDR3 has 17 residues. V was clipped by 0 bases and J by 2 bases; unmatched bases: 7. The CDR3 region has the DNA TGTGCCAGCAGTTACTCGTCTCGGGGGGGGAACACAGATACGCAGTATTTT. Translation gives CASSYSSRGGNTDTQYF.

The V call is TRBV4-1, the J call TRBJ2-7; D perhaps matches TRBD2 (5 bases). The CDR3 is 16 amino acids. Trimming stripped 1 base from V and 3 bases from J, with 16 bases between. Germline V gene data show CDR1 as MGHRA and CDR2 as YSYEKL. CDR3 nucleotides: TGCGCCAGCAGCCAAGGCGGACTTCCAATCCTCTACGAGCAGTACTTC. As protein: CASSQGGLPILYEQYF.

The chain couples TRBV15 to TRBJ2-3; D perhaps matches TRBD1 (5 bases). Germline CDR1 LNHNV, CDR2 YYDKDF (reference sequence). The V gene lost 1 base and the J gene lost 2 bases, with 16 bases spanning the gap. This CDR3 region has 17 residues. The DNA of the CDR3 is TGTGCCACCAGCAGAGGAAGCAGGGAATCCTTCACAGATACGCAGTATTTT. This codes for CATSRGSRESFTDTQYF.

This sequence joins TRBV28 and TRBJ2-5, with 11 bases identical to TRBD1. The CDR3 is made up of 15 amino acids. Germline CDR1 is MDHEN and CDR2 is SYDVKM. V shed 3 bases, J shed 5 bases, and the junction held 5 bases outside the gene matches. CDR3 DNA: TGTGCCAGCAGTTTTGGGGGGACAGGGGGGGAGACCCAGTACTTC. This gives the protein CASSFGGTGGETQYF. Variable domain in full (rest from reference TRBV28 and TRBJ2-5): DVKVTQSSRYLVKRTGEKVFLECVQDMDHENMFWYRQDPGLGLRLIYFSYDVKMKEKGDIPEGYSVSREKKERFSLILESASTNQTSMYLCASSFGGTGGETQYFGPGTRLLVL.

This clone was observed a few times. The rearrangement joins TRBV7-9 to TRBJ1-3; D gene unclear. In germline, CDR1 is SEHNR, CDR2 FQNEAQ (reference sequence). This CDR3 spans 15 amino acids. V lost 5 bases and J lost 0, with 11 bases in between. DNA of the CDR3: TGTGCCAGCAGCCGAGGGTCAAGCTCTGGAAACACCATATATTTT. It is translated as CASSRGSSSGNTIYF. Drawing the rest from reference TRBV7-9 and TRBJ1-3, the complete variable domain is DTGVSQNPRHKITKRGQNVTFRCDPISEHNRLYWYRQTLGQGPEFLTYFQNEAQLEKSRLLSDRFSAERPKGSFSTLEIQRTEQGDSAMYLCASSRGSSSGNTIYFGEGSWLTVV.

Only one count was recorded for this clone. This chain uses TRBV4-1 with TRBJ1-1; TRBD1 aligns across 10 bases. V lost 4 bases, J lost 4 bases, and 6 bases stayed unmatched. The length of the CDR3 is 15 residues. Germline CDR1 and CDR2: MGHRA and YSYEKL. The DNA of the CDR3 is TGCGCCAGCAGCCGAGGCGGGACAGGGGTCACTGAAGCTTTCTTT. It specifies CASSRGGTGVTEAFF.

The chain couples TRBV4-1 to TRBJ2-2, with TRBD2 matching over 8 bases. This CDR3 region has 16 residues. Germline trimming cut 0 bases from V and 11 bases from J; bases unmatched to any gene: 11. Germline V gene lookup returns CDR1 MGHRA and CDR2 YSYEKL. The CDR3 protein is CASSQDLGGRSGELFF. The CDR3 bases are TGCGCCAGCAGCCAAGATCTCGGCGGGAGGAGTGGTGAGCTGTTTTTT.

Only a few counts were recorded for this clone. This chain connects TRBV28 to TRBJ1-1; no reliable D call. The CDR3 is 13 amino acids. V was shortened by 6 bases and J by 0 bases, with 8 bases between the two germline ends. Germline CDR1 and CDR2: MDHEN and SYDVKM. The CDR3 region is CASRHPLNTEAFF. DNA of the CDR3: TGTGCCAGCAGACATCCCTTGAACACTGAAGCTTTCTTT.

This chain links TRBV11-2 with TRBJ2-3; 7 bases align to TRBD2. Germline V gene sequence: CDR1 SGHAT, CDR2 FQNNGV. The V and J ends lost 2 bases and 5 bases, in that order; junction bases with no gene match: 4. The CDR3 spans 14 residues. The CDR3 here is CASSLNREVDTQYF. CDR3 DNA: TGTGCCAGCAGCTTAAACCGGGAGGTAGATACGCAGTATTTT.

The chain has TRBV18 and TRBJ2-3; D perhaps matches TRBD2 (7 bases). CDR3 size: 14 residues. Trimming took off 3 bases at V and 2 bases at J, with 9 bases between the two ends. The germline V gene has CDR1 KGHSH and CDR2 LQKENI. CDR3 sequence reads: CASSPRGLTDTQYF. CDR3 in DNA: TGTGCCAGCTCACCGCGGGGGCTCACAGATACGCAGTATTTT.

This clone was seen more than once but under ten times. In DNA, the CDR3 is TGTGCCATCAATGGAGGGGGCAGCTACGAGCAGTACTTC. It translates to CAINGGGSYEQYF. The chain carries TRBV10-3 and TRBJ2-7, with D maybe TRBD1 (7 bases). Trimming pared 7 bases from V and 3 bases from J, leaving 13 bases between. The CDR3 spans 13 residues. The germline V gene has CDR1 ENHRY and CDR2 SYGVKD.

The J gene is TRBJ1-1, the V gene TRBV27, with 8 bases aligning to TRBD1. Unmatched junction bases numbered 0, after V lost 6 bases and J lost 0 bases. Germline CDR1 reads MNHEY; CDR2 reads SMNVEV (reference sequence). The CDR3 sequence is 13 residues long. Written as DNA, the CDR3 is TGTGCCAGCAGGACAGGGGTGAACACTGAAGCTTTCTTT. Translating gives CASRTGVNTEAFF.

The CDR3 sequence: CASSPTRGQGSTDTQYF. Here the CDR3 DNA reads TGTGCCAGCTCACCAACCCGTGGACAGGGTAGCACAGATACGCAGTATTTT. The chain links TRBV18 to TRBJ2-3, with 8 bases matching TRBD1. The germline CDR1 and CDR2 sequences are KGHSH and LQKENI. V lost 2 bases, J lost 0 bases, and 7 bases stayed unmatched. The CDR3 has 17 amino acids.

V is TRBV7-8 and J is TRBJ2-7; D possibly corresponds to TRBD2 (6 bases). The CDR3 spans 15 residues. The V gene lost 4 bases and the J gene lost 5 bases, with 18 bases spanning the gap. Looked up from germline, CDR1 is SGHVS and CDR2 is FQNEAQ. CDR3 coding DNA: TGTGCCAGCAGCTCCCGGGGTGGGGGGTTCGACGAGCAGTACTTC. This sequence encodes CASSSRGGGFDEQYF.

The rearrangement links TRBV7-3 to TRBJ1-1, with 7 bases that match TRBD1. The V gene's germline CDR1 is SGHTA and CDR2 FQGTGA. Trimming at V came to 5 bases and at J to 0 bases, leaving 3 bases not matched to a gene. The CDR3 consists of 14 residues. CDR3 sequence reads: CASSEGQMNTEAFF. CDR3 bases: TGTGCCAGCAGCGAGGGACAGATGAACACTGAAGCTTTCTTT.

The gene calls are TRBV2 and TRBJ2-5, with a possible D match to TRBD1 (6 bases). V was shortened by 9 bases and J by 4 bases, with 12 bases between the two germline ends. CDR3 length: 12 amino acids. Germline V gene sequence: CDR1 SNHLY, CDR2 FYNNEI. CDR3 nucleotides: TGTGCCAGTTCGACAGGACGAGAGACCCAGTACTTC. Translated, it gives CASSTGRETQYF.

The chain employs TRBV14 and TRBJ2-3, with 10 positions matching TRBD1. Germline V lookup: CDR1 SGHDN, CDR2 FVKESK. CDR3 size: 16 residues. Losses at the gene ends were 4 bases for V and 3 bases for J; bases not matched to a gene: 7. The DNA of the CDR3 is TGTGCCAGCAGCCCTTTGGGGACAGGGGCAACAGATACGCAGTATTTT. It translates to CASSPLGTGATDTQYF.

The V call is TRBV7-2, the J call TRBJ2-5; D ambiguous. The CDR3 has 12 residues. Germline assignment: CDR1 SGHTA and CDR2 FQGNSA. Trimming took 2 bases from V and 5 from J, leaving 6 bases between them. CDR3 region: CASSLRRETQYF. The CDR3, as DNA: TGTGCCAGCAGCTTACGGCGGGAGACCCAGTACTTC. The complete variable domain, with remaining parts taken from reference TRBV7-2 and TRBJ2-5, reads GAGVSQSPSNKVTEKGKDVELRCDPISGHTALYWYRQSLGQGLEFLIYFQGNSAPDKSGLPSDRFSAERTGGSVSTLTIQRTQQEDSAVYLCASSLRRETQYFGPGTRLLVL.

The chain employs TRBV15 and TRBJ2-1; TRBD1 might be the D (5 bases). CDR1 is LNHNV and CDR2 is YYDKDF in the germline V gene (reference sequence). V shed 3 bases and J shed 2 bases, with 11 bases lying between them. The CDR3 totals 15 residues. The CDR3, as DNA: TGTGCCACCAGCAGGGACAATACCCCCTACAATGAGCAGTTCTTC. Protein sequence: CATSRDNTPYNEQFF.

CDR3 sequence reads: CASSVEAGGPYEQYF. The DNA of the CDR3 is TGTGCCAGCAGCGTAGAGGCGGGAGGGCCTTATGAGCAGTACTTC. The V gene is TRBV9, the J gene TRBJ2-7; 9 bases are shared with TRBD2. The CDR3 contains 15 residues. Germline CDR1 is SGDLS and CDR2 is YYNGEE. V lost 0 bases and J lost 7; bases outside the gene matches: 8. Filled out from reference TRBV9 and TRBJ2-7, the complete variable domain reads DSGVTQTPKHLITATGQRVTLRCSPRSGDLSVYWYQQSLDQGLQFLIQYYNGEERAKGNILERFSAQQFPDLHSELNLSSLELGDSALYFCASSVEAGGPYEQYFGPGTRLTVT.

The rearrangement joins TRBV5-1 to TRBJ1-5; no reliable D call. The germline gives CDR1 SGHRS, CDR2 YFSETQ. V lost 7 bases and J 0 bases, leaving 11 bases between the germline ends. The CDR3 extends over 14 amino acids. CDR3 residues: CASQTGNSNQPQHF. The CDR3 DNA reads as TGCGCCAGCCAAACCGGGAATAGCAATCAGCCCCAGCATTTT.

The rearrangement uses TRBV28 and TRBJ2-1, with TRBD2 matching over 8 bases. Unmatched junction bases numbered 6, after V lost 5 bases and J lost 6 bases. The germline gives CDR1 MDHEN, CDR2 SYDVKM. This CDR3 is built from 14 residues. As DNA, the CDR3 is TGTGCCAGCAGTATAGGGGCGGGAGGCAATGAGCAGTTCTTC. Translated, it gives CASSIGAGGNEQFF.

The V gene is TRBV13, the J gene TRBJ1-2, with a tentative D call TRBD1 (5 bases). Germline V gives CDR1 PRHDT, CDR2 FYEKMQ (reference sequence). CDR3 length: 13 amino acids. V was cut by 0 bases and J by 8 bases, with 10 bases left in between. Here the CDR3 DNA reads TGTGCCAGCAGCTTAGGACGGGGGACGGGCTACACCTTC. It specifies CASSLGRGTGYTF.

The table lists this clone with a count of one. The rearrangement joins TRBV5-6 to TRBJ1-2, with unresolved D. This CDR3 is 16 amino acids long. Germline lookup yields CDR1 SGHDT and CDR2 YYEEEE. Trimming removed 3 bases at V and 0 bases at J, with 15 bases between. The DNA for the CDR3 is TGTGCCAGCAGCTCGACACTCGTCCTTTCTAACTATGGCTACACCTTC. Protein sequence: CASSSTLVLSNYGYTF.

V and J are TRBV28 and TRBJ1-6; D remains ambiguous. The germline V and J ends were trimmed by 3 bases and 6 bases, with 12 bases remaining between them. This CDR3 is built from 15 residues. The germline V gene has CDR1 MDHEN and CDR2 SYDVKM. The CDR3 loop is CASSFHGRANSPLHF. As DNA, the CDR3 is TGTGCCAGCAGTTTCCATGGGAGGGCTAATTCACCCCTCCACTTT.

This clone was seen a few times. V gene TRBV5-1 combines with J gene TRBJ2-1; D is perhaps TRBD2 (6 bases). This CDR3 is 16 amino acids long. In germline, CDR1 is SGHRS, CDR2 YFSETQ. V gave up 2 bases and J gave up 0 bases, with 12 bases separating them. For the CDR3, the DNA is TGCGCCAGCAGCTTTAGCGGACTGAGCTCCTACAATGAGCAGTTCTTC. Translation: CASSFSGLSSYNEQFF.

This chain connects TRBV7-4 to TRBJ1-6, with 9 bases fitting TRBD1. The V and J ends lost 3 bases and 5 bases, in that order; junction bases with no gene match: 11. This CDR3 is 18 amino acids long. CDR1 is SGHVT, CDR2 SQSDAQ, per germline. Written as DNA, the CDR3 is TGTGCCAGCAGCTTGACGCAAGTCCGGACAGGGGATAATTCACCCCTCCACTTT. Its translation is CASSLTQVRTGDNSPLHF.